The present T cell receptor beta chain was sequenced within a study of molecular identifiers for immune sequencing clone quantification. Overall study: The replicate experiment used RNA from roughly 21,000 or 96,000 naive CD8 cells. This RNA was split into five aliquots, and four of them were sequenced.

This clonotype was counted ten times or more. One end of the junction varies from germline; a read error may be responsible. Per germline, CDR1 SSHAT and CDR2 FNYEAQ (reference sequence). CDR3 length equals 17 residues. The authors sorted naive CD8 T cells as CD8+CD4-CCR7+CD45RA+. TCRdb reprocessed the PCR reads with MiXCR, giving one entry per CDR3 protein. The sample contains a few hundred thousand distinct CDR3 sequences, about a fifth of which appear only once. The genes are TRBV7-7 and TRBJ2-2; D is unclear. The sequence derives from a human donor in good health. Some libraries in this study had Jurkat cell RNA spiked in. Input material: naive CD8+ T cells from blood, with Jurkat cell RNA spiked in. Subset given: FACS-sorted CD8+CD4-CCR7+CD45RA+ naive T cells. The CDR3 sequence is CASSPSTAVSNTGELFF. For the CDR3, the DNA is TGTGCTAGCAGCCCCTCCACTGCGGTTTCGAACACCGGGGAGCTGTTTTTT.